This T cell receptor (beta chain) was profiled in a study of blood T cell repertoires in COVID-19. The V and J ends lost 1 base and 0 bases respectively, with 7 bases between them. Germline V gives CDR1 KGHSH, CDR2 LQKENI. CDR3 length: 14 amino acids. Per the original methods: Amplification of reference gene primers was used by the study to estimate nucleated cell counts. The protocol was immunoSEQ multiplex PCR, while the TCRdb copy is restricted to in-frame clones and leaves out a portion. The DNA gave D and trimming, while V, J and clone size come from that table. The data show some 200,000 clones, around 84% seen once.

The V call is TRBV18, the J call TRBJ2-7; possible D gene TRBD1, 5 bases. The sequencing input was peripheral blood. The source of this sequence is a woman aged 55 to 70 who had recovered from COVID-19. The CDR3 here is CASSPLDSSYEQYF. CDR3 bases: TGTGCCAGCTCACCACTTGACAGCTCCTACGAGCAGTACTTC.